One sample yielded the 9 T cell receptor beta chains listed below, sequenced in a study of cytomegalovirus exposure and HLA in healthy donors (dated by TCRdb to 2016 to 2017). The library was generated by the immunoSEQ multiplex PCR assay. The multiplex PCR relied on a mix of 60 forward primers for TCR Vbeta segments and 13 reverse primers for TCR Jbeta segments. TCRdb's version of the immuneACCESS table is confined to in-frame rearrangements and falls short of the full clone set. An unresolved V gene accounts for under half of the shortfall where checked; the remainder is of unknown origin. Across this sample there are about 160,000 clones, with roughly three quarters seen only once. The ten largest clonotypes hold over 6% of the sample. Material for sequencing was PBMCs. These receptors were obtained from a man in his forties or fifties in good health and CMV-seropositive.

The chain recombines TRBV19 with TRBJ2-6, with 11 bases aligning to TRBD1. The CDR3 length is 17 residues. J lost 1 base, V lost 6 bases, and 5 bases had no gene match. CDR1 is LNHDA and CDR2 is SQIVND in the germline V gene (reference sequence). CDR3 loop: CASREDRGRSGANVLTF. DNA of the CDR3: TGTGCCAGTAGGGAGGACAGGGGGCGGTCTGGGGCCAACGTCCTGACTTTC.

In this sample, this clone turned up a few times. The V and J genes are TRBV5-4 and TRBJ2-7, with 8 bases that match TRBD2. The germline V gene has CDR1 SGHNT and CDR2 YYREEE (reference sequence). This CDR3 is 16 amino acids long. V shed 1 base and J 0 bases; nucleotides not matched to a gene: 6. For the CDR3, the DNA is TGTGCCAGCAGCTTGATGGGTAGCGGGGCCTCCTACGAGCAGTACTTC. Its translation: CASSLMGSGASYEQYF.

This sequence joins TRBV2 and TRBJ2-3, with D possibly TRBD1 on 6 matching bases. The CDR3 totals 14 residues. CDR1 SNHLY and CDR2 FYNNEI come from the germline V gene. Trimming took 7 bases from V and 0 from J, leaving 11 bases between them. The CDR3 sequence: CASTGTFSTDTQYF. DNA of the CDR3: TGTGCCAGCACCGGGACATTTAGCACAGATACGCAGTATTTT.

This clone was seen a few times. The rearrangement links TRBV29-1 to TRBJ1-2; a weak D match, TRBD1 (5 bases). With 3 bases removed from V and 0 bases from J, the gap between germline ends came to 11 bases. CDR3 length: 14 amino acids. Germline V gives CDR1 SQVTM, CDR2 ANQGSEA. CDR3 sequence (DNA): TGCAGCGTTGATAAGGCAGGGCCTAACTATGGCTACACCTTC. This gives the protein CSVDKAGPNYGYTF.

The J gene is TRBJ1-2, the V gene TRBV5-1; 8 bases map to TRBD1. Per the germline V gene, CDR1 is SGHRS and CDR2 is YFSETQ. This CDR3 comprises 14 residues. Trimming removed 4 bases from V and 4 bases from J; junction bases left unmatched: 6. CDR3 in DNA: TGCGCCAGCAGCGCGGCAGACAGGGGCTATGGCTACACCTTC. Residues: CASSAADRGYGYTF.

A word on this clone: This CDR3 is also generated by other DNA sequences in the sample. J is TRBJ1-3 and V is TRBV30; D ambiguous. Germline V gene sequence: CDR1 GTSNPN, CDR2 SVGIG (reference sequence). This CDR3 is 17 amino acids long. V was shortened by 0 bases and J by 0 bases, with 15 bases between the two germline ends. CDR3 amino acids: CAWSVPTWRSSGNTIYF. As DNA, the CDR3 is TGTGCCTGGAGTGTACCTACTTGGAGGAGCTCTGGAAACACCATATATTTT. Supplemented by reference TRBV30 and TRBJ1-3, the full variable domain reads SQTIHQWPATLVQPVGSPLSLECTVEGTSNPNLYWYRQAAGRGLQLLFYSVGIGQISSEVPQNLSASRPQDRQFILSSKKLLLSDSGFYLCAWSVPTWRSSGNTIYFGEGSWLTVV.

The rearrangement links TRBV5-6 to TRBJ2-2, with 10 nucleotides matching TRBD2. Germline lookup yields CDR1 SGHDT and CDR2 YYEEEE. This CDR3 comprises 17 residues. After removal of 7 bases from V and 4 bases from J, the junction contained 13 bases not matched to a gene. In DNA, the CDR3 is TGTGCCAGCGGAGAACCACAGCGGGGGGGCCTCACCGGGGAGCTGTTTTTT. Encoded protein: CASGEPQRGGLTGELFF.

The V call is TRBV7-8, the J call TRBJ2-2, with TRBD2 matching over 12 bases. The CDR3 has 19 amino acids. Trimming removed 0 bases from V and 0 bases from J; junction bases left unmatched: 5. Germline values: CDR1 SGHVS, CDR2 FQNEAQ. The CDR3 DNA sequence: TGTGCCAGCAGCTTAGCGTTCGGACTAGCGGGGCCGAACACCGGGGAGCTGTTTTTT. It translates to CASSLAFGLAGPNTGELFF.

The rearrangement links TRBV7-9 to TRBJ1-4; no reliable D call. The V end was cut by 5 bases, the J end by 8 bases, with 9 bases between. Germline CDR1 reads SEHNR; CDR2 reads FQNEAQ (reference sequence). The CDR3 is 12 amino acids. CDR3 nucleotide sequence: TGTGCCAGCAGCCCTACCTGGGAAAAACTGTTTTTT. It encodes CASSPTWEKLFF.